These 26 T cell receptor beta chains were sequenced from one sample in a study of immune evolution from preneoplasia to lung adenocarcinoma. Method: immunoSEQ multiplex PCR; TCRdb's copy keeps in-frame clones and lacks some. The profile shows about 4,700 clones, roughly four fifths of them singletons. Material for sequencing was FFPE lung adenocarcinoma in situ tissue. The receptor source for this set is a person aged 65-85 years with lung adenocarcinoma.

The chain joins TRBV7-8 to TRBJ2-3; D ambiguous. V was trimmed by 3 bases and J by 1 base, leaving 8 bases between them. CDR1 and CDR2 (germline): SGHVS, FQNEAQ. This CDR3 spans 14 amino acids. Written as DNA, the CDR3 is TGTGCCAGCAGCTTCTCAACAGGCACAGATACGCAGTATTTT. Translation gives CASSFSTGTDTQYF.

The V call is TRBV5-1, the J call TRBJ2-5; D gene uncertain. The germline V and J ends were trimmed by 0 bases and 4 bases, with 10 bases remaining between them. The germline V gene encodes CDR1 SGHRS and CDR2 YFSETQ. This CDR3 comprises 14 residues. CDR3 nucleotide sequence: TGCGCCAGCAGCTTGGGTGCGGCACTAGAGACCCAGTACTTC. It is translated as CASSLGAALETQYF.

The chain uses TRBV7-9 and TRBJ1-1; D not resolved. The germline CDR1 and CDR2 sequences are SEHNR and FQNEAQ (reference sequence). The CDR3 runs to 13 residues. Trimming removed 5 bases from V and 2 bases from J, with 9 bases in between. This CDR3 reads CASSRGGNTEAFF. CDR3 sequence (DNA): TGTGCCAGCAGCCGAGGAGGTAACACTGAAGCTTTCTTT.

The chain couples TRBV27 to TRBJ1-1; maybe TRBD1 (5 bases). The CDR3 consists of 15 residues. Trimming took 4 bases from V and 4 from J, leaving 16 bases between them. In germline, CDR1 is MNHEY, CDR2 SMNVEV (reference sequence). Here the CDR3 DNA reads TGTGCCAGCAGTTGGGGGGGGAATCCGGGCACTGAAGCTTTCTTT. This translates into CASSWGGNPGTEAFF.

CDR3 residues: CASRRASRGGEQFF. For the CDR3, the DNA is TGTGCCAGCAGAAGAGCTTCTCGGGGCGGTGAGCAGTTCTTC. The rearrangement links TRBV6-1 to TRBJ2-1; D assignment may be TRBD1 or TRBD2 (5 bases each). There are 14 residues in the CDR3. Germline V CDR1 and CDR2: MNHNS, SASEGT. The V gene lost 6 bases and the J gene lost 9 bases, with 18 bases spanning the gap.

The gene calls are TRBV5-8 and TRBJ1-3, with D possibly TRBD1 on 5 matching bases. This CDR3 spans 14 amino acids. V was pared by 6 bases and J by 0 bases, with 10 bases between. Germline V CDR1 and CDR2: SGHTS, YDEGEE. This CDR3 is CASIRQSSGNTIYF. CDR3 DNA sequence: TGTGCCAGCATCAGACAGAGCTCTGGAAACACCATATATTTT.

The chain has TRBV28 and TRBJ1-3; D is perhaps TRBD1 (6 bases). CDR3 length equals 14 residues. Germline V CDR1 and CDR2: MDHEN, SYDVKM. With 6 bases removed from V and 4 bases from J, the gap between germline ends came to 13 bases. This CDR3 is CASRLGGAGNTIYF. The CDR3 region has the DNA TGTGCCAGCAGACTTGGGGGCGCGGGAAACACCATATATTTT.

CDR3 protein: CASVQGMGTGELFF. As DNA, the CDR3 is TGTGCCAGTGTTCAGGGGATGGGGACCGGGGAGCTGTTTTTT. J is TRBJ2-2 and V is TRBV19; D may be TRBD1 (6 bases). The germline CDR1 and CDR2 sequences are LNHDA and SQIVND (reference sequence). The CDR3 loop spans 14 amino acids. Trimming removed 8 bases at V and 5 bases at J, with 15 bases between.

This sequence joins TRBV9 and TRBJ1-1, with D possibly matching TRBD1 (5 bases). V was clipped by 3 bases and J by 9 bases, with 9 bases between them. The CDR3 extends over 11 amino acids. Germline V lookup: CDR1 SGDLS, CDR2 YYNGEE. The CDR3 DNA reads as TGTGCCAGCAGCGCTGGGGGGAAAGCTTTCTTT. Amino acid sequence: CASSAGGKAFF.

The genes are TRBV18 and TRBJ2-7, with 9 bases that match TRBD2. Germline lookup yields CDR1 KGHSH and CDR2 LQKENI. The CDR3 is 15 amino acids. Unmatched junction bases numbered 6, after V lost 0 bases and J lost 6 bases. The CDR3 loop reads CASSPPAGGRLEQYF. In nucleotides, the CDR3 is TGTGCCAGCTCACCACCGGCGGGAGGGAGGCTCGAGCAGTACTTC.

This chain links TRBV6-4 with TRBJ2-3; TRBD2 aligns across 8 bases. Germline V gene data show CDR1 as MRHNA and CDR2 as SNTAGT. J gave up 6 bases and V 5 bases, and 10 bases lay outside the gene matches. The length of the CDR3 is 15 residues. CDR3 DNA sequence: TGTGCCAGCAGTTTTGAAGGACTAGCAACCGATACGCAGTATTTT. It encodes CASSFEGLATDTQYF.

The CDR3 region has the DNA TGTGCCAGCAGCAACCTATTGATGGGGGCTAATGAAAAACTGTTTTTT. Translating gives CASSNLLMGANEKLFF. The genes are TRBV28 and TRBJ1-4, with TRBD1 as a possible D gene (5 bases). The CDR3 is made up of 16 amino acids. The V end lost 6 bases, the J end lost 3 bases, and 17 bases lay between the germline ends. Germline-derived CDR1 and CDR2 are MDHEN and SYDVKM.

J is TRBJ1-1 and V is TRBV28; 7 positions agree with TRBD1. After removal of 3 bases from V and 2 bases from J, the junction contained 6 bases not matched to a gene. The CDR3 runs 15 residues. Germline lookup yields CDR1 MDHEN and CDR2 SYDVKM. The CDR3 sequence is CASSLERGRNTEAFF. CDR3 DNA: TGTGCCAGCAGTTTGGAAAGGGGGCGAAACACTGAAGCTTTCTTT.

This clone appeared once. The V call is TRBV18, the J call TRBJ2-1, with D possibly TRBD2 on 5 matching bases. V gave up 0 bases and J gave up 0 bases, with 9 bases separating them. Germline assignment: CDR1 KGHSH and CDR2 LQKENI. The CDR3 spans 16 residues. The CDR3: CASSPPAGVSYNEQFF. DNA of the CDR3: TGTGCCAGCTCACCACCGGCGGGCGTCTCCTACAATGAGCAGTTCTTC.

This chain joins TRBV5-1 and TRBJ1-5, with D perhaps matching TRBD1 (6 bases). In germline, CDR1 is SGHRS, CDR2 YFSETQ. This CDR3 contains 15 residues. V was shortened by 5 bases and J by 7 bases, with 19 bases between the two germline ends. CDR3: CASRENSGGGQPQHF. In nucleotides, the CDR3 is TGCGCCAGCAGGGAAAATTCGGGGGGCGGACAGCCCCAGCATTTT.

This clone was counted a single time. For the CDR3, the DNA is TGTGCCAGCAGCGTAGGGGAGTTGAGCACCTACGAGCAGTACTTC. It encodes CASSVGELSTYEQYF. This sequence joins TRBV9 and TRBJ2-7; D may be TRBD2 (5 bases). CDR1 and CDR2 from the germline V gene are SGDLS and YYNGEE. This CDR3 is 15 amino acids long. Trimming stripped 0 bases from V and 2 bases from J, with 12 bases between.

This clone appeared a few times. The chain carries TRBV7-6 and TRBJ2-7; 7 positions agree with TRBD1. Unmatched junction bases numbered 13, after V lost 5 bases and J lost 3 bases. Looked up from germline, CDR1 is SGHVS and CDR2 is FNYEAQ. The CDR3 runs to 16 residues. The CDR3, as DNA: TGTGCCAGCAGCCGAAGACCGACAGGGAATATCTACGAGCAGTACTTC. Its translation: CASSRRPTGNIYEQYF.

This chain links TRBV30 with TRBJ1-4, with 7 bases matching TRBD1. Germline CDR1 is GTSNPN and CDR2 is SVGIG (reference sequence). This CDR3 is 16 amino acids long. The trim removed 3 bases at V and 3 bases at J, leaving 10 bases unmatched. The CDR3, as DNA: TGTGCCTGGAGCACACAGGGGACCTCCTCTAATGAAAAACTGTTTTTT. It is translated as CAWSTQGTSSNEKLFF.

This clone was seen more than once but under ten times. The V call is TRBV5-1, the J call TRBJ2-1; TRBD2 matches 7 bases. Germline loops: CDR1 SGHRS, CDR2 YFSETQ. With V trimmed by 0 bases and J by 6 bases, 0 bases remained unmatched. The CDR3 has 13 residues. The CDR3, as DNA: TGCGCCAGCAGCTTGGGGACTAGCAATGAGCAGTTCTTC. It yields the protein CASSLGTSNEQFF.

V gene TRBV9 combines with J gene TRBJ2-7, with a weak D call TRBD1 (6 bases). The CDR3 consists of 13 residues. The V gene's germline CDR1 is SGDLS and CDR2 YYNGEE. V gave up 0 bases and J gave up 6 bases, with 10 bases separating them. The CDR3 bases are TGTGCCAGCAGCGTAGTGGGGACAACCGAGCAGTACTTC. It codes for CASSVVGTTEQYF. Full variable domain (remainder filled in from reference TRBV9 and TRBJ2-7): DSGVTQTPKHLITATGQRVTLRCSPRSGDLSVYWYQQSLDQGLQFLIQYYNGEERAKGNILERFSAQQFPDLHSELNLSSLELGDSALYFCASSVVGTTEQYFGPGTRLTVT.

This chain joins TRBV6-5 and TRBJ2-7, with D possibly TRBD2 on 6 matching bases. V gave up 0 bases and J gave up 4 bases, with 13 bases separating them. The CDR3 is 15 residues long. Germline assignment: CDR1 MNHEY and CDR2 SVGAGI. In DNA, the CDR3 is TGTGCCAGCAGTTACTCGACTAGTAGGCAGTACGAGCAGTACTTC. It encodes CASSYSTSRQYEQYF.

CDR3 protein: CASSLGQFNQPQHF. In DNA form, the CDR3 reads TGTGCCAGCAGCCTCGGACAGTTTAATCAGCCCCAGCATTTT. This sequence joins TRBV6-5 and TRBJ1-5; the D gene is possibly TRBD1 (6 bases). Germline V gives CDR1 MNHEY, CDR2 SVGAGI. The CDR3 consists of 14 residues. Trimming pared 6 bases from V and 4 bases from J, leaving 13 bases between.

The chain uses TRBV7-9 and TRBJ1-2, with a possible D match to TRBD1 (6 bases). The length of the CDR3 is 15 residues. CDR1 and CDR2 (germline): SEHNR, FQNEAQ (reference sequence). Trimming shortened V by 0 bases and J by 4 bases, and 12 bases separated the two germline ends. Here the CDR3 DNA reads TGTGCCAGCAGCTTAGCGCAATCAGGGGCCTATGGCTACACCTTC. The encoded protein is CASSLAQSGAYGYTF.

The V call is TRBV6-6, the J call TRBJ2-7, with D perhaps given as TRBD1 or TRBD2 (6 bases each). Deletions cut 8 bases from V and 2 bases from J, with 16 bases between. The CDR3 has 14 residues. Germline-derived CDR1 and CDR2 are MNHNY and SVGAGI (reference sequence). The CDR3 reads CASVRGRPPYEQYF. Here the CDR3 DNA reads TGTGCCAGCGTTCGGGGGCGACCCCCCTACGAGCAGTACTTC.

J is TRBJ2-1 and V is TRBV4-1; D uncertain. The CDR3 length is 16 residues. CDR1 MGHRA and CDR2 YSYEKL come from the germline V gene. V was pared by 1 base and J by 6 bases, with 16 bases between. The CDR3 spells CASSQGAGRTLNEQFF. For the CDR3, the DNA is TGCGCCAGCAGCCAAGGGGCTGGTCGAACGCTCAATGAGCAGTTCTTC.

The CDR3 protein is CASSWTGNTEAFF. The CDR3 DNA reads as TGTGCCAGCAGTTGGACAGGGAACACTGAAGCTTTCTTT. The genes are TRBV2 and TRBJ1-1; the match to TRBD1 covers 7 bases. CDR3 length: 13 residues. With 5 bases clipped from V and 1 base from J, the junction kept 1 base outside the gene matches. Per germline, CDR1 SNHLY and CDR2 FYNNEI. The variable domain in full, with the rest retrieved from reference TRBV2 and TRBJ1-1, is EPEVTQTPSHQVTQMGQEVILRCVPISNHLYFYWYRQILGQKVEFLVSFYNNEISEKSEIFDDQFSVERPDGSNFTLKIRSTKLEDSAMYFCASSWTGNTEAFFGQGTRLTVV.